One and the same sample provided the 8 T cell receptor delta chains below, sequenced in a study of γδ T cells in repeated Plasmodium falciparum infection. TCRdb re-called the multiplex PCR reads through CATT. The table lists roughly 90,000 delta-chain clones, roughly 1.4% of them singletons. Flow sorting of PBMC yielded separate Vgamma9/Vdelta2+ and Vdelta2-negative gammadelta T cell populations for bulk repertoire analysis. The specimen sequenced was gamma-delta T cells from blood. The receptors were sampled from a pool of human donors (malaria-infected and uninfected, not separated).

Comment on this clone: This DNA's translation and the protein TCRdb lists, from a much larger clone, do not match at residue 11, likely due to a read error; the protein shown is translated from the DNA. The chain combines TRDV2 with TRDJ3; D is unresolved. TCRdb gives no J gene; it was assigned here by matching the DNA to germline. The CDR3 extends over 19 amino acids. The germline V gene encodes CDR1 GEAIGNYY and CDR2 EKD. V gave up 0 bases and J gave up 3 bases, with 17 bases separating them. CDR3 residues: CACDTPPHNSFWDTRQMFF. CDR3 coding DNA: TGTGCCTGTGACACCCCACCCCACAACAGCTTCTGGGACACCCGACAGATGTTTTTC.

Points on this clone: TCRdb shows a much larger clone's protein in place of this DNA's translation, and the two differ at residue 4, likely through a read error; the protein shown is translated from the DNA. This chain links TRDV2 with TRDJ1, with 9 bases identical to TRDD3. Here the J gene came from matching the DNA to germline, since TCRdb omits it. V lost 5 bases to trimming and J lost 7 bases; unmatched junction nucleotides: 13. Germline values: CDR1 GEAIGNYY, CDR2 EKD. This CDR3 is 15 amino acids long. The CDR3 DNA sequence: TGTGCCTGTGGCTCCGTCTTGGGGGATAGGACTAAACTCATCTTT. As protein: CACGSVLGDRTKLIF.

As to this clone: The protein recorded in TCRdb matches a much larger clone and deviates from this DNA's translation at residue 10, suggesting a read error; the protein here is obtained by translating the DNA. The V call is TRDV2, the J call TRDJ1, with D tentatively TRDD3 (5 bases). TCRdb does not report a J gene; here it was assigned by matching the DNA to germline references. The CDR3 is 14 residues long. CDR1 is GEAIGNYY, CDR2 EKD, per germline. CDR3 nucleotide sequence: TGTGCCTGTGACACTGGGGAGTACACCGGTAAACTCATCTTT. Translated, it gives CACDTGEYTGKLIF.

This clone was seen more than once but under ten times. The protein that TCRdb holds for this DNA derives from a much larger clone and differs from the translated DNA at residue 14, which likely indicates a read error; the protein shown here is translated from the DNA. The V call is TRDV2, the J call TRDJ1; TRDD3 aligns across 7 bases. Germline values: CDR1 GEAIGNYY, CDR2 EKD. This CDR3 region has 17 residues. The CDR3, as DNA: TGTGCCTGTGACACCGCCGGATACGGGACGTACACCGATAGACTCATCTTT. Translation: CACDTAGYGTYTDRLIF.

This clone was seen ten or more times. A far larger clone is one base from this, pointing to a likely read error. Other DNA sequences of this sample code for an identical CDR3. The V call is TRDV1, the J call TRDJ2; D unresolved. V shed 9 bases and J shed 4 bases, with 9 bases lying between them. In germline, CDR1 is TSWWSYY, CDR2 QGS. The CDR3 runs 12 residues. This CDR3 is CALAAGTAQLFF. As DNA, the CDR3 is TGTGCTCTCGCCGCAGGGACAGCACAACTCTTCTTT.

This clone was recorded at least ten times. A far more abundant clone sits one base away, making this likely a read error. Different DNA sequences within this sample yield the same CDR3. This chain uses TRDV2 with TRDJ1; 8 positions match TRDD3. V shed 3 bases and J 0 bases; nucleotides not matched to a gene: 14. CDR1 is GEAIGNYY and CDR2 is EKD in the germline V gene. The CDR3 is 18 residues long. This CDR3 is CACDPLTGGSPDTDKLIF. In DNA form, the CDR3 reads TGTGCCTGTGACCCCCTTACTGGGGGGTCCCCCGACACCGATAAACTCATCTTT.

Comments on this clone: The amino acid sequence in TCRdb belongs to a much larger clone and departs from this DNA's translation at residue 10, likely a sequencing read error; the sequence shown is translated from the DNA. This rearrangement joins TRDV2 to TRDJ1, with TRDD3 matching 10 bases. TCRdb offers no J gene call, so here the DNA was matched to germline to obtain one. Trimming took 4 bases from V and 0 from J; bases not matched to a gene: 16. The germline gives CDR1 GEAIGNYY, CDR2 EKD. CDR3 length: 19 residues. The CDR3 reads CACDPLTGGCSEYTDKLIF. CDR3 nucleotides: TGTGCCTGTGATCCCCTTACTGGGGGATGCTCAGAGTACACCGATAAACTCATCTTT.

For this clone: This DNA's translation and the protein TCRdb lists, from a much larger clone, do not match at residue 8, likely due to a read error; the protein shown is translated from the DNA. The CDR3 DNA reads as TGTGCCTGTGACACCGGGGACTGCCTGGGGGTCACACCAGCACAACTCTTCTTT. This translates into CACDTGDCLGVTPAQLFF. This chain joins TRDV2 and TRDJ2; 7 bases are shared with TRDD3. No J segment appears in TCRdb, so it was assigned here by matching the sequence to germline. J gave up 6 bases and V 0 bases, and 15 bases lay outside the gene matches. The CDR3 spans 18 residues. Germline CDR1 GEAIGNYY, CDR2 EKD.